A selection of T cell receptor beta chains follows, all from one sample in a study of T cell responses to AZD1222 COVID-19 vaccine. Method: immunoSEQ multiplex PCR; TCRdb's copy keeps in-frame clones and lacks some. The sample carries more than 100,000 clones, 80% to 90% recorded once. The sequencing here drew on peripheral blood, taken on day 0 of AZD1222 vaccination. Receptor source: an adult in good health. CDR3s include the opening cysteine and the closing phenylalanine or tryptophan. Each record gives: J gene, clone size, V gene, CDR3 protein. Size values are once, few and many counts, or a class for expanded clones, and some rows have none.

J: TRBJ2-3
size: once
V: TRBV5-1
CDR3: CASTTSGSADTQYF

J: TRBJ2-2
size: once
V: TRBV11-2
CDR3: CASGDRANTGELFF

J: TRBJ2-3
size: .
V: TRBV18
CDR3: CASSPPSTLTDTQYF

J: TRBJ1-2
size: once
V: TRBV5-1
CDR3: CASSLDFRGYTF

J: TRBJ1-5
size: .
V: TRBV4-1
CDR3: CASSQVSRDRLPQHF

J: TRBJ2-3
size: .
V: TRBV3-1/TRBV3-2
CDR3: CASSQYRVGSGDTQYF

J: TRBJ1-5
size: .
V: TRBV28
CDR3: CASSLLEQYSNQPQHF

J: TRBJ1-1
size: medium-sized
V: TRBV4-2
CDR3: CASSQDFGSSRTEAFF

J: TRBJ2-1
size: .
V: TRBV13
CDR3: CASSFRRNNEQFF

J: TRBJ1-2
size: .
V: TRBV30
CDR3: CAWSVPLYFRAAGGGYTF

J: TRBJ2-6
size: .
V: TRBV29-1
CDR3: CSVPLTGSGANVLTF

J: TRBJ2-7
size: .
V: TRBV27
CDR3: CASSRGGFSYEQYF

J: TRBJ1-1
size: .
V: TRBV7-8
CDR3: CASSLGSLAANTEAFF

J: TRBJ1-1
size: .
V: TRBV5-1
CDR3: CASSLGAAEAFF

J: TRBJ2-2
size: once
V: TRBV11-2
CDR3: CASSTSGRTGELFF

J: TRBJ2-3
size: .
V: TRBV7-9
CDR3: CASSLAVGQGTDTQYF

J: TRBJ2-1
size: .
V: TRBV14
CDR3: CASSQALAIPEQFF

J: TRBJ1-4
size: .
V: TRBV12-3/TRBV12-4
CDR3: CASSLVVDEKLFF

J: TRBJ1-5
size: .
V: TRBV18
CDR3: CASSPKRGGDQPQHF

J: TRBJ1-4
size: .
V: TRBV6-5
CDR3: CASSPTGGWEKLFF

J: TRBJ1-1
size: .
V: TRBV6-2/TRBV6-3
CDR3: CASSYSQGSTEAFF

J: TRBJ2-1
size: .
V: TRBV6-4
CDR3: CASSEAGGSYNEQFF

J: TRBJ1-2
size: once
V: TRBV4-3
CDR3: CASSQDSGTADLNYGYTF

J: TRBJ1-4
size: .
V: TRBV19
CDR3: CASSIGHSTNEKLFF

J: TRBJ2-3
size: few
V: TRBV5-1
CDR3: CASSLRPGSDTQYF

J: TRBJ2-6
size: .
V: TRBV6-2/TRBV6-3
CDR3: CASSIGTGTGANVLTF

J: TRBJ1-2
size: few
V: TRBV28
CDR3: CASGGFEAYGYTF

J: TRBJ2-3
size: .
V: TRBV2
CDR3: CASSGTYTDTQYF

J: TRBJ2-3
size: .
V: TRBV9
CDR3: CASSVGLVGPDTQYF

J: TRBJ2-2
size: .
V: TRBV7-2
CDR3: CASSLGLALTGELFF

J: TRBJ2-1
size: .
V: TRBV3-1/TRBV3-2
CDR3: CASSQTQGSYNEQFF

J: TRBJ2-7
size: .
V: TRBV7-2
CDR3: CASSLDGVHEQYF

J: TRBJ2-2
size: .
V: TRBV18
CDR3: CASSPPRGLRANTGELFF

J: TRBJ2-1
size: .
V: TRBV6-2/TRBV6-3
CDR3: CASSLTTEQFF

J: TRBJ1-5
size: once
V: TRBV11-2
CDR3: CASSPQGNQPQHF

J: TRBJ1-1
size: .
V: TRBV7-9
CDR3: CASSLGGDEAFF

J: TRBJ1-1
size: .
V: TRBV9
CDR3: CASSVVSGTGGLLNTEAFF

J: TRBJ2-3
size: .
V: TRBV11-1
CDR3: CASSLVWRTDTQYF

J: TRBJ2-7
size: .
V: TRBV7-6
CDR3: CASSLVQGSYEQYF

J: TRBJ2-7
size: .
V: TRBV19
CDR3: CASSAQGFSYEQYF

J: TRBJ1-5
size: .
V: TRBV7-8
CDR3: CANILTGELRNQPQHF

J: TRBJ1-1
size: .
V: TRBV5-1
CDR3: CASSLKGDTEAFF

J: TRBJ2-7
size: .
V: TRBV7-9
CDR3: CATQGGGQGPYEQYF

J: TRBJ2-2
size: .
V: TRBV7-3
CDR3: CASQLQGGTGELFF

J: TRBJ2-5
size: .
V: TRBV3-1/TRBV3-2
CDR3: CASSHAGRASETQYF

J: TRBJ2-7
size: .
V: TRBV12-5
CDR3: CASVPSGGSYEQYF

J: TRBJ1-1
size: .
V: TRBV11-2
CDR3: CASSLWGPNTEAFF

J: TRBJ1-1
size: .
V: TRBV7-3
CDR3: CASSGQGVGTEAFF

J: TRBJ1-1
size: .
V: TRBV10-3
CDR3: CAITTGSTEAFF

J: TRBJ2-5
size: .
V: TRBV18
CDR3: CASSPGELQETQYF

J: TRBJ1-2
size: .
V: TRBV5-1
CDR3: CASSLWGAPGYTF

J: TRBJ1-5
size: .
V: TRBV18
CDR3: CASSPPGQGDNQPQHF

J: TRBJ2-3
size: .
V: TRBV11-2
CDR3: CASSSSGEDTQYF

J: TRBJ1-2
size: .
V: TRBV18
CDR3: CASSPPTLNYGYTF

J: TRBJ1-5
size: .
V: TRBV7-2
CDR3: CASSRDRGQPQHF

J: TRBJ1-6
size: .
V: TRBV21-1
CDR3: CASGAEQGSPLHF

J: TRBJ2-2
size: .
V: TRBV9
CDR3: CASSVPAGVETGELFF

J: TRBJ2-7
size: .
V: TRBV7-9
CDR3: CASSLSRLAGGDYEQYF